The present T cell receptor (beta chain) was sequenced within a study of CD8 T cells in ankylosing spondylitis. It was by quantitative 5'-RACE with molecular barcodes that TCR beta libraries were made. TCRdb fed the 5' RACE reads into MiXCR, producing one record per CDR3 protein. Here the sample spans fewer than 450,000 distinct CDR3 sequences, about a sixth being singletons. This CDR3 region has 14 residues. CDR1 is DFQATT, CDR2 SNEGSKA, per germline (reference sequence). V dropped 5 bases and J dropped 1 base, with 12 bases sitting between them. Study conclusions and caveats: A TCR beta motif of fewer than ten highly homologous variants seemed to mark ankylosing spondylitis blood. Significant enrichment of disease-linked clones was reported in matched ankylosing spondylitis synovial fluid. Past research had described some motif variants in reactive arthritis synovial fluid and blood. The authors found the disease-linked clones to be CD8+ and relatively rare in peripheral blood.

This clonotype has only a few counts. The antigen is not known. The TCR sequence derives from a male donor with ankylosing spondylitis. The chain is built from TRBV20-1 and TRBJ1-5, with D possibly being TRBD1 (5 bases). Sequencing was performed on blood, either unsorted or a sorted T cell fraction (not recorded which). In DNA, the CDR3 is TGCAGTGCTGGTTCTGGGACGAGCAATCAGCCCCAGCATTTT. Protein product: CSAGSGTSNQPQHF.